The clone carrying this TCR beta chain was counted at least ten times. This entry comes from a study of regulatory T cells in long-lasting Graves disease. Arm-PCR of CDR3 regions and iRepertoire HTBI primers were used to build TCR beta libraries. Using its own MiXCR run on the multiplex PCR reads, TCRdb lists one record per CDR3 protein. Among 450,000 to 650,000 distinct CDR3 sequences listed, about 16% were seen once. The length of the CDR3 is 13 residues. Germline V gene data show CDR1 as DFQATT and CDR2 as SNEGSKA (reference sequence). V shed 4 bases and J 0 bases; nucleotides not matched to a gene: 2. Time point reported: newly diagnosed GD, antithyroid drugs for less than 3 months. There was RNA extracted from PBMCs, and the TCR library was made from it. Xi'an, China, was home to the endocrinology department that provided patients. Another study also made use of these data, one on T cells in Graves' hyperthyroidism and ophthalmopathy.

The sequence came from a woman aged 40-65 years with Graves disease. This sequence joins TRBV20-1 and TRBJ1-1, with TRBD1 identical over 7 bases. The input for sequencing was peripheral blood mononuclear cells (PBMCs), taken at new diagnosis, from a patient treated with antithyroid drugs. The CDR3 here is CSATTGMNTEAFF. The CDR3 DNA sequence: TGCAGTGCTACGACAGGGATGAACACTGAAGCTTTCTTT.